The subject of this entry is one TCR beta chain. Using immunoSEQ multiplex PCR, the repertoire was profiled, and TCRdb retains in-frame clones only, with some absent. The sample lists some 150,000 clones, approximately 93% occurring once. The CDR3 is 15 residues long. Trimming took 2 bases from V and 2 from J; bases not matched to a gene: 3. The V gene's germline CDR1 is SGHRS and CDR2 YFSETQ. These data are taken from a study of T cell responses to AZD1222 COVID-19 vaccine. Source: peripheral blood, taken on day 0 of AZD1222 vaccination. The TCR was taken from an adult in good health. The chain links TRBV5-1 to TRBJ2-1; TRBD2 matches 8 bases. The CDR3 reads CASSLVAGTYNEQFF. Here the CDR3 DNA reads TGCGCCAGCAGCTTAGTAGCGGGAACCTACAATGAGCAGTTCTTC.